This T cell receptor beta chain appears in the sequencing data of a study of shared clonotypes between healthy human individuals. Trimming took off 2 bases at V and 9 bases at J, with 11 bases between the two ends. Germline CDR1 reads MDHEN; CDR2 reads SYDVKM. CDR3 length: 13 amino acids. Sequenced by immunoSEQ multiplex PCR; TCRdb stores in-frame clones only, minus some. The table records 2 million to 2.5 million clones, approximately 90% of them present only once. The sample consisted of naive CD4+ T cells from PBMCs. Subset meaning: CD45RA+ positively selected. This TCR was sampled from a man between 18 and 35 years old in good health. Some clones in this sample may be carry-over from other donors' samples. The rearrangement links TRBV28 to TRBJ1-5, with D hard to call. The CDR3 sequence is CASSLVGPRPQHF. The CDR3 nucleotides read TGTGCCAGCAGTTTAGTGGGCCCGAGGCCCCAGCATTTT.